Listed below are T cell receptor beta chains from one sample, sequenced in a study of shared clonotypes between healthy human individuals. Here immunoSEQ multiplex PCR was the method, and the copy in TCRdb shows in-frame clones only, minus some. Of around 600,000 clones in the sample, 90% to 95% were seen once. The specimen sequenced was naive CD8+ T cells sorted from blood. These receptors were obtained from a woman aged 25 to 39 in good health. The conserved cysteine and the conserved F or W are not part of the CDR3 here. The order of the fields is D gene, V gene, J gene, CDR3 protein. The D gene is left open where the match is weak.

d_gene: TRBD1
v_gene: TRBV9
j_gene: TRBJ1-6
CDR3aa: ASSLATGSSPLH

d_gene: NA
v_gene: TRBV6-1
j_gene: TRBJ1-2
CDR3aa: ATDLAFNYGYT

d_gene: NA
v_gene: TRBV9
j_gene: TRBJ1-5
CDR3aa: ASSVDSAQPQH

d_gene: NA
v_gene: TRBV2
j_gene: TRBJ2-1
CDR3aa: ASSDFSSNEQF

d_gene: NA
v_gene: TRBV4-2
j_gene: TRBJ1-2
CDR3aa: ASSFVESAGYT

d_gene: NA
v_gene: TRBV28
j_gene: TRBJ1-1
CDR3aa: ASSLRGYEAF

d_gene: TRBD1
v_gene: TRBV28
j_gene: TRBJ1-2
CDR3aa: ASHRGGYA

d_gene: TRBD2
v_gene: TRBV5-6
j_gene: TRBJ2-7
CDR3aa: ASSLEGTSGSFTYEQY

d_gene: NA
v_gene: TRBV5-6
j_gene: TRBJ2-1
CDR3aa: ASSLSGAANEQF

d_gene: TRBD1
v_gene: TRBV28
j_gene: TRBJ2-7
CDR3aa: ASSFPTGGMDEQY